Listed below are T cell receptor beta chains from one sample, sequenced in a study of response to subunit inactivated influenza vaccine. TCRdb re-analysed the RT-PCR reads in MiXCR, keeping a single row per CDR3 protein. Altogether about half a million distinct CDR3 sequences are present, 6% to 9% being singletons, with the ten largest covering approximately 13%. Sequencing was performed on PBMCs from blood, taken approximately 25 months after vaccination. Receptors originate from a man in his fifties or sixties who received an inactivated influenza vaccine. CDR3s include the opening cysteine and the closing phenylalanine or tryptophan. A D gene is named only where the DNA matches it firmly. The size of a clone is reported for some rows only, either as once, few or many, or as a class for expanded clones.

>TRBJ2-7|TRBD2|once|TRBV12-3/TRBV12-4
CASSFATSPSEQYF
TGTGCCAGCAGTTTCGCGACTAGCCCCTCCGAGCAGTACTTC
>TRBJ2-2|NA|many|TRBV5-1
CASRRGNTGELFF
TGCGCCAGCAGACGGGGAAACACCGGGGAGCTGTTTTTT
>TRBJ1-5|NA|few|TRBV6-1
CASSHISGGGRSNQPQHF
TGTGCCAGCAGCCATATATCAGGTGGGGGTCGAAGCAATCAGCCCCAGCATTTT
>TRBJ2-7|NA|NA|TRBV20-1
CSAIRTDLPLEQYF
TGCAGTGCTATTAGGACTGATCTTCCCCTCGAGCAGTACTTC
>TRBJ1-2|NA|few|TRBV7-9
CASSSLGGQVYGYTF
TGTGCCAGCAGCTCCCTCGGGGGGCAGGTCTATGGCTACACCTTC
>TRBJ2-5|NA|NA|TRBV4-1
CASSQEVTRGGTQYF
TGCGCCAGCAGCCAAGAGGTGACGCGGGGTGGGACCCAGTACTTC
>TRBJ2-2|NA|few|TRBV3-1
CASSQVTYRDTGELFF
TGTGCCAGCAGCCAAGTTACTTACAGAGACACCGGGGAGCTGTTTTTT
>TRBJ2-1|TRBD2|few|TRBV2
CASSEALSGSYNEQFF
TGTGCCAGCAGTGAAGCGCTTAGCGGGAGTTACAATGAGCAGTTCTTC
>TRBJ2-3|TRBD2|few|TRBV12-3/TRBV12-4
CASSLSAGVTDTQYF
TGTGCCAGCAGTTTATCGGCGGGAGTAACAGATACGCAGTATTTT
>TRBJ2-7|NA|NA|TRBV11-2
CASSLHLEGGEQYF
TGTGCCAGCAGCTTACACCTGGAGGGCGGCGAGCAGTACTTC
>TRBJ1-5|TRBD1|NA|TRBV20-1
CSARGTGGNQPQHF
TGCAGTGCTAGAGGGACAGGGGGCAATCAGCCCCAGCATTTT
>TRBJ2-3|NA|NA|TRBV10-3
CAISVKDTQYF
TGTGCCATCAGCGTGAAAGATACGCAGTATTTT
>TRBJ2-2|NA|few|TRBV13
CASSLRSGLLLSNTGELFF
TGTGCCAGCAGCTTAAGGTCGGGACTTCTACTCTCGAACACCGGGGAGCTGTTTTTT
>TRBJ1-4|NA|many|TRBV14
CASSLGPAGKLFF
TGTGCCAGCAGCCTCGGACCCGCTGGAAAACTGTTTTTT
>TRBJ1-3|NA|few|TRBV7-2
CASSLESGISGNTIYF
TGTGCCAGCAGCTTAGAGTCCGGAATCTCTGGAAACACCATATATTTT
>TRBJ2-4|NA|few|TRBV11-2
CASSLGGRAKNIQYF
TGTGCCAGCAGCTTAGGGGGCAGGGCCAAAAACATTCAGTACTTC
>TRBJ2-3|NA|many|TRBV10-3
CATCPGGTDTQYF
TGTGCCACTTGTCCAGGGGGCACAGATACGCAGTATTTT
>TRBJ2-5|TRBD1|few|TRBV20-1
CSATRGQGQETQYF
TGCAGTGCTACCAGGGGGCAGGGGCAAGAGACCCAGTACTTC
>TRBJ1-2|NA|many|TRBV5-1
CASSFNPWDGYTF
TGCGCCAGCAGCTTCAACCCTTGGGATGGCTACACCTTC
>TRBJ2-7|NA|NA|TRBV21-1
CASSKAPFRPYNRGIGEQYF
TGTGCCAGCAGCAAAGCGCCCTTCCGGCCCTATAACAGGGGGATAGGCGAGCAGTACTTC